Included here is one T cell receptor (beta chain) sequence, with context. This sample was taken from a study of shared clonotypes between healthy human individuals. Each donor was a Caucasian adult residing in Nashville, Tennessee. Division of CD4+ cells produced a CD45RA+ naive subset and a CD45RA-negative memory subset. Trimming shortened V by 8 bases and J by 4 bases, and 14 bases separated the two germline ends. The CDR3 is made up of 14 amino acids. CDR1 is MNHEY and CDR2 is SMNVEV in the germline V gene (reference sequence). The data were produced by immunoSEQ multiplex PCR, yet TCRdb's version contains in-frame clones alone and is incomplete. This sample has about 2.3 million clones, with less than 95% found just once.

Sequencing input: naive CD4+ T cells from PBMCs. The subset denotes: CD45RA+ positively selected. The sequence came from a man aged 18 to 35 in good health. Some clones in this sample may be carry-over from other donors' samples. V and J are TRBV27 and TRBJ2-2; D gene ambiguous. CDR3 nucleotides: TGTGCCAGCGGACCTGGGGTTTTCACCGGGGAGCTGTTTTTT. It specifies CASGPGVFTGELFF.